This is a list of T cell receptor beta chains from one sample in a study of blood T cell repertoires in COVID-19. The protocol was immunoSEQ multiplex PCR, while the TCRdb copy is restricted to in-frame clones and leaves out a portion. The sample lists about 150,000 clones; about 83% were seen once. Material for sequencing was peripheral blood. The receptors come from a human donor in a cohort sampled during active COVID-19. Each CDR3 is given without its conserved first and last residue.

V gene,CDR3 protein
TRBV5-6,ASSPDAGNTEAF
TRBV23-1,ASSQSQGQGFHEQY
TRBV28,ASSFEGLTGANVLT
TRBV12-3/TRBV12-4,ASRRQGNQPQH
TRBV20-1,SASGVGGDSNQPQH
TRBV28,ASSLRGGVGEKLF
TRBV30,AWSRDSSSGNTIY
TRBV6-5,ASSPRTGEYQPQH
TRBV25-1,ASSWSTEAF
TRBV9,ASSPADRGYEQY
TRBV18,ASSPALGLRSYEQY
TRBV15,ATSRDLRGKNIQY
TRBV6-2/TRBV6-3,ASSYSWRDNEQF
TRBV6-6,ASSTPGQANSPLH
TRBV21-1,ASSGRAGGSTDTQY
TRBV6-5,ASSIIHYEQY
TRBV10-3,AISEGGMETQY
TRBV6-6,ASSLEGLGIEQY
TRBV28,ASSFRLAKSTDTQY
TRBV27,ASSLAGSVTDTQY
TRBV5-8,ASSLDPGTYEQY
TRBV2,ASNQVMNTEAF
TRBV12-3/TRBV12-4,ASNDRGGEKLF
TRBV6-4,ASSPGTGVGYT
TRBV7-3,ASSLTGQRTDTQY
TRBV4-3,ASSQDQRGPYEQF
TRBV6-2/TRBV6-3,ASSYSRTGHENTGELF
TRBV3-1/TRBV3-2,ASSLRGGPSTDTQY
TRBV4-1,ASSQGAGFREKLF
TRBV18,ASSPLQGPGPGTELF
TRBV28,ASSLLTGRSPLH
TRBV28,ASSLGRAGELF
TRBV14,ASSPRTDGEQF
TRBV5-1,ASSLSGNEQY
TRBV5-4,ASSSFSWTGGEETEAF
TRBV7-2,ASSSNLSGDEQY
TRBV4-1,ASSQPAGGETQY
TRBV6-5,ASSTADTQY
TRBV19,ASSIGAGTYEQY
TRBV20-1,SASQLGGDLGPQY
TRBV4-3,ASSHDRGWDSPLH
TRBV14,ASSPTGAGGAF
TRBV9,ASSVGLAGVNEQY
TRBV5-4,ASSLHRQSSYEQY
TRBV6-5,ASISRQGRPDGYT
TRBV18,ASSQGGNTEAF
TRBV7-6,ASSLGFGYEQY
TRBV7-3,ASSDTGGHNSPLH
TRBV5-1,ASSSATSGTTDTQY
TRBV10-3,AISAAAREEQY
TRBV19,ATAPDRVGVTIY
TRBV7-8,ASSLAYREAF
TRBV5-4,ASSFGRLTSTDTQY